This T cell receptor beta chain was sequenced for a study of shared clonotypes between healthy human individuals. Sequencing was performed with immunoSEQ multiplex PCR; in TCRdb, only in-frame clones are kept and a portion is missing. The sample carries nearly 2 million clones, around 96% recorded once. Points on this clone: The same CDR3 arises from other DNA sequences in this sample as well.

Naive CD8 cells lacked CD45RO, underwent positive selection for CCR7 and left out terminally differentiated effector memory CD45RA+ cells. The sequenced material came from naive CD8+ T cells sorted from blood. This sequence was found in a man between 18 and 29 years old in good health.

The CDR3 loop reads CASSPGQGAYEQYF. The CDR3 DNA follows: TGTGCCAGCAGCCCGGGACAGGGGGCTTACGAGCAGTACTTC. This chain joins TRBV11-2 and TRBJ2-7; 12 bases agree with TRBD1. The V gene's germline CDR1 is SGHAT and CDR2 FQNNGV. V shed 5 bases, J shed 4 bases, and the junction held 3 bases outside the gene matches. The CDR3 is made up of 14 amino acids.